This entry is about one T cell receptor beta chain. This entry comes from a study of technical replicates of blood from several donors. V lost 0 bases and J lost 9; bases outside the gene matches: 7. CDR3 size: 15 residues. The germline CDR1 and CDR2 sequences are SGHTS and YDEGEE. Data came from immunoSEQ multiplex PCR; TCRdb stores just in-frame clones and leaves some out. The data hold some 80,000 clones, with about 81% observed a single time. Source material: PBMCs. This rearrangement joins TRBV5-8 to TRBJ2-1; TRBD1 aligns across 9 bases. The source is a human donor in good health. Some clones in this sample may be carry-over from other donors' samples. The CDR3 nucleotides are TGTGCCAGCAGCTTGGATGGGACAGGGTTTGGTGAGCAGTTCTTC. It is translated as CASSLDGTGFGEQFF.